A selection of T cell receptor beta chains follows, all from one sample in a study of blood T cell repertoires in COVID-19. Method: immunoSEQ multiplex PCR; TCRdb's copy keeps in-frame clones and lacks some. The sample contains some 300,000 clones, more than 90% of which appear only once. Material for sequencing was PBMCs or T cells enriched from blood (not recorded which). All receptors derive from a woman under 40 who had been exposed to COVID-19. CDR3s include the opening cysteine and the closing phenylalanine or tryptophan. Clone size is given for some rows only: seen once, a few or many times, or a class if the clone is expanded.

>TRBV4-1|TRBJ1-2|NA
CASSHLIDRGAGGYTF
>TRBV11-3|TRBJ1-5|NA
CASSPQDRGKVNQPQHF
>TRBV7-8|TRBJ1-3|once
CASSRGQGPPVGSGNTIYF
>TRBV29-1|TRBJ1-2|NA
CSAQGTGESNYGYTF
>TRBV3-1/TRBV3-2|TRBJ2-7|NA
CASSRRLAGTAYEQYF
>TRBV6-4|TRBJ1-3|NA
CASPHLAWNTIYF
>TRBV13|TRBJ1-2|NA
CASSLQAYGYTF
>TRBV5-1|TRBJ2-3|NA
CASSSGLAGGRIDTQYF
>TRBV4-3|TRBJ1-4|NA
CASSLYWANEKLFF
>TRBV5-1|TRBJ2-7|NA
CASSLGTGGEQYF
>TRBV24-1|TRBJ2-3|NA
CATSIGGGDTQYF
>TRBV19|TRBJ1-3|NA
CASSTAQGSGNTIYF